The next 4 T cell receptor beta chains were all read from a single sample in a study of OX40 agonist ivuxolimab in advanced cancers. TCRdb's copy holds only in-frame clones and misses some; the assay was immunoSEQ multiplex PCR. The table lists tens of thousands of clones, approximately 80% of them singletons, with about 7.9% in the top ten. Sequenced here: CD4+ or CD8+ T cells sorted from blood, sampled in a trial of the OX40 agonist ivuxolimab. The receptors were gathered from an adult with an advanced solid tumor such as melanoma, head and neck, liver or kidney cancer.

The chain is built from TRBV28 and TRBJ1-1; no clear D. V was cut by 3 bases and J by 0 bases, with 8 bases left in between. The CDR3 extends over 14 amino acids. Germline V gene lookup returns CDR1 MDHEN and CDR2 SYDVKM. This chain's CDR3 is CASSFSSLNTEAFF. In DNA form, the CDR3 reads TGTGCCAGCAGTTTCAGTAGTTTGAACACTGAAGCTTTCTTT.

This clone came up many times. This rearrangement joins TRBV9 to TRBJ1-2; D unclear. With 0 bases removed from V and 6 bases from J, the gap between germline ends came to 18 bases. The germline V gene has CDR1 SGDLS and CDR2 YYNGEE. The CDR3 runs 16 residues. CDR3 in amino acids: CASSVGPEAVGDGYTF. The CDR3 DNA follows: TGTGCCAGCAGCGTAGGCCCCGAGGCAGTCGGCGATGGCTACACCTTC.

The rearrangement uses TRBV4-3 and TRBJ2-2, with 7 bases fitting TRBD2. V lost 0 bases, J lost 3 bases, and 4 bases stayed unmatched. The CDR3 runs to 16 residues. Per the germline V gene, CDR1 is LGHNA and CDR2 is YSLEER. This CDR3 is CASSQDGGRDTGELFF. The DNA for the CDR3 is TGCGCCAGCAGCCAAGATGGGGGGAGGGACACCGGGGAGCTGTTTTTT.

The rearrangement joins TRBV6-5 to TRBJ1-6; D is unclear. In germline, CDR1 is MNHEY, CDR2 SVGAGI. Trimming cost V 2 bases and J 10 bases, with 9 bases left between them. The CDR3 is made up of 13 amino acids. The CDR3 here is CASSYRSGSPLHF. The CDR3 coding sequence is TGTGCCAGCAGTTACCGCTCGGGGTCACCCCTCCACTTT.